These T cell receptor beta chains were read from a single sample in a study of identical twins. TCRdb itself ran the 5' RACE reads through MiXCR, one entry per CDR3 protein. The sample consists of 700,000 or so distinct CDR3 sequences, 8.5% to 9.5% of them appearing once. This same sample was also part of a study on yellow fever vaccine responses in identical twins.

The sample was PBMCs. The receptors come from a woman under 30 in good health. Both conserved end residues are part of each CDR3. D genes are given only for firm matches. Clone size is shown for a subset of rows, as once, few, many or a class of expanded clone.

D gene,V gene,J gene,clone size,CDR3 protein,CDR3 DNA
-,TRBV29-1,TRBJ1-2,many,CSVETRGTYGYTF,TGCAGCGTTGAAACCAGGGGAACCTATGGCTACACCTTC
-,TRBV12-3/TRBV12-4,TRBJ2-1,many,CASSLRQAFSYNEQFF,TGTGCCAGCAGTCTTCGACAGGCATTCTCCTACAATGAGCAGTTCTTC
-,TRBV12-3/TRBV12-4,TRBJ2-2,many,CASIQDTGELFF,TGTGCCAGCATACAGGACACCGGGGAGCTGTTTTTT
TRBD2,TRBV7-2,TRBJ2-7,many,CASSLGGTSGTYEQYF,TGTGCCAGCAGCTTAGGAGGGACTAGCGGAACATACGAGCAGTACTTC
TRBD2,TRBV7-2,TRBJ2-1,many,CASSLFSRGSSYNEQFF,TGTGCCAGCAGCCTATTTTCGCGGGGGAGCTCCTACAATGAGCAGTTCTTC
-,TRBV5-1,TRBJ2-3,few,CASKGSDTQYF,TGCGCCAGCAAGGGTTCAGATACGCAGTATTTT
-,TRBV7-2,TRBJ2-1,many,CASSLAVKGSGEQFF,TGTGCCAGCAGCTTAGCGGTAAAGGGATCCGGTGAGCAGTTCTTC
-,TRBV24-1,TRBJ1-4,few,CATSHTSEKLFF,TGTGCCACCTCCCACACATCGGAAAAACTGTTTTTT
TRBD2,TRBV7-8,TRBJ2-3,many,CASSFLAGVVTDTQYF,TGTGCCAGCAGCTTCCTAGCGGGAGTCGTTACAGATACGCAGTATTTT
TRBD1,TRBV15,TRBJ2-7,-,CATSIGTGNYEQYF,TGTGCCACGAGCATCGGGACAGGCAACTACGAGCAGTACTTC
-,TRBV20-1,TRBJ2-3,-,CSARQAGTDTQYF,TGCAGTGCTCGACAGGCGGGCACAGATACGCAGTATTTT
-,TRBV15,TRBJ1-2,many,CATSRERGQDDYGYTF,TGTGCCACCAGCAGAGAACGGGGCCAAGACGACTATGGCTACACCTTC
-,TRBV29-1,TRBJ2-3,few,CSVEDREVDTQYF,TGCAGCGTTGAAGATAGGGAGGTAGATACGCAGTATTTT
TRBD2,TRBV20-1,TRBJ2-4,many,CSARDQGRGVVKNIQYF,TGCAGTGCTAGAGATCAAGGGAGGGGAGTTGTCAAAAACATTCAGTACTTC
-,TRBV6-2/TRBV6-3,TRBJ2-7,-,CASSNPTSSYEQYF,TGTGCCAGCAGTAATCCGACAAGCTCCTACGAGCAGTACTTC
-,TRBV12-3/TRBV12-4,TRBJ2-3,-,CASSFPERVGGSSDTQYF,TGTGCCAGCAGTTTTCCAGAAAGGGTTGGCGGCTCATCAGATACGCAGTATTTT
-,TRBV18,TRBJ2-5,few,CASSQTRATQETQYF,TGTGCCAGCTCACAGACCAGGGCCACCCAAGAGACCCAGTACTTC
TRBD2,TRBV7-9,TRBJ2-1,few,CASSRDGTSLYNEQFF,TGTGCCAGCAGCCGCGACGGGACTAGCCTTTACAATGAGCAGTTCTTC
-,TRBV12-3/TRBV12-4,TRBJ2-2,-,CAISLGTDQTANTGELFF,TGTGCCATCAGTTTAGGGACCGATCAGACCGCGAACACCGGGGAGCTGTTTTTT
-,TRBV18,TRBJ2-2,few,CASSLTEDTGELFF,TGTGCCAGCTCACTCACCGAAGACACCGGGGAGCTGTTTTTT
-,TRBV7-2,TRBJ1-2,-,CASSLASQGRGYTF,TGTGCCAGCAGCTTAGCGTCTCAGGGTCGTGGCTACACCTTC
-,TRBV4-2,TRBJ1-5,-,CASSQASMLRGMSQPQHF,TGTGCCAGCAGCCAGGCATCTATGTTGAGGGGAATGTCTCAGCCCCAGCATTTT
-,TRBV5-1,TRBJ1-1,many,CASSLMQGMNTEAFF,TGCGCCAGCAGCTTGATGCAGGGGATGAACACTGAAGCTTTCTTT
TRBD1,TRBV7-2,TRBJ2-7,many,CASSSPGTAYEQYF,TGTGCCAGCAGCTCTCCCGGGACAGCATACGAGCAGTACTTC
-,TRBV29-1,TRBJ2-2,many,CSVGGSFTGELFF,TGCAGCGTTGGAGGTTCCTTCACCGGGGAGCTGTTTTTT
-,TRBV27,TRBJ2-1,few,CASSPMPSYNEQFF,TGTGCCAGCAGTCCAATGCCCTCCTACAATGAGCAGTTCTTC
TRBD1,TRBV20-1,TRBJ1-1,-,CSARESSRDSHLF,TGCAGTGCTAGAGAGAGCTCCCGGGACAGCCATTTGTTC
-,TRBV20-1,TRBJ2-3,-,CSARAIDTQYF,TGCAGTGCTAGAGCAATAGATACGCAGTATTTT
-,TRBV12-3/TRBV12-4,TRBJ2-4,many,CASSFGKNIQYF,TGTGCCAGCAGTTTCGGGAAAAACATTCAGTACTTC
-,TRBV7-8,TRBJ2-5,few,CASSLAPVGAQETQYF,TGTGCCAGCAGCTTAGCTCCGGTGGGGGCTCAAGAGACCCAGTACTTC
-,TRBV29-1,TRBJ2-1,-,CSAGRGNGLYNEQFF,TGCAGCGCCGGCAGGGGAAACGGGTTATACAATGAGCAGTTCTTC
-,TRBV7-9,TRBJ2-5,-,CASSFQGHQETQYF,TGTGCCAGCAGCTTCCAGGGGCATCAAGAGACCCAGTACTTC
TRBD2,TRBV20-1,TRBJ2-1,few,CSARKRGWNNEQFF,TGCAGTGCTAGAAAGCGGGGTTGGAACAATGAGCAGTTCTTC
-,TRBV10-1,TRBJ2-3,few,CASSDPGGADTQYF,TGCGCCAGCAGTGATCCGGGCGGGGCAGATACGCAGTATTTT
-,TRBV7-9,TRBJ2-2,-,CASSYPGGSGTGELFF,TGTGCCAGCAGCTACCCCGGGGGAAGCGGCACCGGGGAGCTGTTTTTT
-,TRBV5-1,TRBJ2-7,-,CASSPGVGEQYF,TGCGCCAGCAGCCCAGGGGTAGGCGAGCAGTACTTC
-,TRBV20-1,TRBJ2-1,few,CSAKPQLVEQFF,TGCAGTGCCAAACCTCAATTGGTTGAGCAGTTCTTC
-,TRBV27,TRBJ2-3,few,CASSLRPRGDTQYF,TGTGCCAGCAGTTTACGGCCCCGGGGAGATACGCAGTATTTT
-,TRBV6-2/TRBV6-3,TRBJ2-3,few,CASSYSAAVSTDTQYF,TGTGCCAGCAGTTACTCTGCAGCCGTTAGCACAGATACGCAGTATTTT
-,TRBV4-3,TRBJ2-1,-,CASSQRARWGIDEQFF,TGCGCCAGCAGCCAACGAGCCCGGTGGGGTATCGATGAGCAGTTCTTC
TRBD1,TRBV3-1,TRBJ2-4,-,CASSQGQGGRNIQYF,TGTGCCAGCAGCCAAGGACAGGGGGGTAGAAACATTCAGTACTTC
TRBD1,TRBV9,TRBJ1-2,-,CASSSGQGMYGYTF,TGTGCCAGCAGCTCGGGACAGGGAATGTATGGCTACACCTTC
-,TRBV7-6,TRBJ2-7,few,CASSPGVNSYEQYF,TGTGCCAGCAGCCCAGGCGTCAATTCCTACGAGCAGTACTTC
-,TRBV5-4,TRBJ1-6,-,CASSPSWTGTNNSPLHF,TGTGCCAGCAGCCCCTCATGGACCGGGACCAATAATTCACCCCTCCACTTT
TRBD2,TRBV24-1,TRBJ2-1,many,CATSDPGTSFSGEQFF,TGTGCCACCAGTGACCCCGGGACTAGCTTTAGTGGTGAGCAGTTCTTC
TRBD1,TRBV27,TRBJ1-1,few,CASSAAGGSGAFF,TGTGCCAGCAGTGCCGCAGGGGGCTCTGGGGCTTTCTTT
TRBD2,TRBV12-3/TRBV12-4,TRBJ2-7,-,CASTRDGLAGTYEQYF,TGTGCCAGCACCAGGGACGGACTAGCGGGAACCTACGAGCAGTACTTC
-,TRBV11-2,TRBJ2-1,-,CASRRNSAQSSYNEQFF,TGTGCCAGCAGGCGGAATTCGGCCCAGAGCTCCTACAATGAGCAGTTCTTC
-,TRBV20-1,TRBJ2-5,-,CSARDIGAEVQETQYF,TGCAGTGCTAGAGATATTGGTGCAGAAGTCCAAGAGACCCAGTACTTC
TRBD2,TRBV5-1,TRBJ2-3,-,CASGEGWGRGSSDTQYF,TGCGCCAGCGGAGAAGGATGGGGTCGCGGGAGCTCAGATACGCAGTATTTT
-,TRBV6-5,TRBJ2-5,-,CASSYRAEETQYF,TGTGCCAGCAGTTACAGGGCTGAAGAGACCCAGTACTTC
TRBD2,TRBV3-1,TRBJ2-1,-,CASSQFAGTSGNNEQFF,TGTGCCAGCAGCCAATTTGCCGGGACTAGCGGGAACAATGAGCAGTTCTTC
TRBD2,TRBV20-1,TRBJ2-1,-,CSAIVIAGQGNEQFF,TGCAGTGCTATCGTAATAGCGGGGCAGGGAAATGAGCAGTTCTTC
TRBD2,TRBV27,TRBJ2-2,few,CASSYPKLAGGMGELFF,TGTGCCAGCAGTTACCCCAAACTAGCGGGAGGGATGGGGGAGCTGTTTTTT
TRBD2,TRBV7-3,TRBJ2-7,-,CASSLAGGFVYEQYF,TGTGCCAGCAGCTTAGCGGGGGGATTTGTCTACGAGCAGTACTTC
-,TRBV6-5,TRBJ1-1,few,CASSYQGLNTEAFF,TGTGCCAGCAGTTACCAGGGATTGAACACTGAAGCTTTCTTT
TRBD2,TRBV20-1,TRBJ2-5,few,CSARGGSGRRETQYF,TGCAGTGCTAGAGGAGGAAGCGGGAGACGAGAGACCCAGTACTTC